The 6 T cell receptor beta chains listed next were all sequenced from one sample in a study of blood T cells in healthy people across ages. Next came a second PCR, run for roughly 6 to 11 cycles, which used a sample-barcoded 5' primer along with a J-beta primer mix. MiXCR, run by TCRdb on the 5' RACE reads, gives a single entry per CDR3 protein. Of 790,000 or so distinct CDR3 sequences listed, less than 60% are singletons. Material: blood. Source of these receptors: an elderly man in good health.

Only a few counts were recorded for this clonotype. This chain uses TRBV5-1 with TRBJ2-5; 12 bases align to TRBD2. The tail of the sequence fits TRBJ2-7 better, so the J call may be wrong. This CDR3 is built from 16 residues. Germline loops: CDR1 SGHRS, CDR2 YFSETQ. The CDR3 DNA reads as TGCGCCAGCAGCTCACCTCAGACTAGCGGGAGTTACGAGCAGTACTTC. Translated, it gives CASSSPQTSGSYEQYF.

The rearrangement links TRBV7-6 to TRBJ2-7, with TRBD2 identical over 10 bases. This CDR3 spans 17 amino acids. The V gene's germline CDR1 is SGHVS and CDR2 FNYEAQ. With 1 base clipped from V and 4 bases from J, the junction kept 10 bases outside the gene matches. CDR3 residues: CASSLGITGSGRYEQYF. The DNA of the CDR3 is TGTGCCAGCAGCTTAGGGATAACTGGTAGCGGGAGGTACGAGCAGTACTTC. The whole variable domain, filled in from reference TRBV7-6 and TRBJ2-7, reads GAGVSQSPRYKVTKRGQDVALRCDPISGHVSLYWYRQALGQGPEFLTYFNYEAQQDKSGLPNDRFSAERPEGSISTLTIQRTEQRDSAMYRCASSLGITGSGRYEQYFGPGTRLTVT.

This sequence joins TRBV29-1 and TRBJ2-3, with TRBD1 matching 8 bases. The CDR3 is 14 amino acids. Germline-derived CDR1 and CDR2 are SQVTM and ANQGSEA. Losses at the gene ends were 5 bases for V and 2 bases for J; bases not matched to a gene: 6. CDR3 residues: CSVKDRVVTDTQYF. CDR3 in DNA: TGCAGCGTTAAGGACAGGGTGGTCACAGATACGCAGTATTTT.

There are many counts of this clonotype. DNA for the CDR3: TGCGCCAGCAGCCTACGGGACGGAACCTACGAGCAGTACTTC. It is translated as CASSLRDGTYEQYF. The chain joins TRBV5-1 to TRBJ2-7; either TRBD1 or TRBD2 may fit D (5 bases each). The V end was cut by 4 bases, the J end by 2 bases, with 13 bases between. The CDR3 extends over 14 amino acids. Germline V gene sequence: CDR1 SGHRS, CDR2 YFSETQ.

This clonotype was found a few times. V and J are TRBV29-1 and TRBJ1-3; TRBD1 aligns across 9 bases. CDR1 and CDR2 (germline): SQVTM, ANQGSEA. Trimming at V came to 7 bases and at J to 3 bases, leaving 4 bases not matched to a gene. This CDR3 comprises 13 residues. CDR3 nucleotide sequence: TGCAGCGGCACAGGGGGCGGTGGAAACACCATATATTTT. Amino acid sequence: CSGTGGGGNTIYF.

The chain uses TRBV6-5 and TRBJ2-5; TRBD2 aligns across 9 bases. The CDR3 extends over 14 amino acids. The germline V gene has CDR1 MNHEY and CDR2 SVGAGI. Trimming removed 7 bases from V and 4 bases from J; junction bases left unmatched: 7. The CDR3 sequence is CASTYSLAGETQYF. CDR3 DNA: TGTGCCAGCACTTATTCACTAGCGGGAGAGACCCAGTACTTC.